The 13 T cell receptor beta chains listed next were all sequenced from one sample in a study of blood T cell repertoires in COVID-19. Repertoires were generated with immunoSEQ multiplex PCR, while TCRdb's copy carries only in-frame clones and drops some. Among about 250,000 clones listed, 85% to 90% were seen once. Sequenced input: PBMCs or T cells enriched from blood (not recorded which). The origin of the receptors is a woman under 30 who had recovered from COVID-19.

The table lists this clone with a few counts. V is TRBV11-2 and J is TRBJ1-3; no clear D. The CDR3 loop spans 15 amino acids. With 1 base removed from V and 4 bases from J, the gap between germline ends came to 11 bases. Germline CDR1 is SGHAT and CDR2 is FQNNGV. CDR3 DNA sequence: TGTGCCAGCAGCTTAGTTAGCGTTTCCGGAAACACCATATATTTT. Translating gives CASSLVSVSGNTIYF.

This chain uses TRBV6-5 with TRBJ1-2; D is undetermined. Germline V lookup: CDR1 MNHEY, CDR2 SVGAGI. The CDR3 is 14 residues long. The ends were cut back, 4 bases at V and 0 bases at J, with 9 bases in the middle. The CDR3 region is CASSSYSANYGYTF. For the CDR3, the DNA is TGTGCCAGCAGTTCCTACTCGGCTAACTATGGCTACACCTTC.

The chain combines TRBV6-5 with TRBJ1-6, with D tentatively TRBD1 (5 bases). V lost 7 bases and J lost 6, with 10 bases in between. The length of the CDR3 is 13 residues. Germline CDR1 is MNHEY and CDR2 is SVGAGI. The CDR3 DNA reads TGTGCCAGCACCAGGGATGTTAATTCACCCCTCCACTTT. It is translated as CASTRDVNSPLHF.

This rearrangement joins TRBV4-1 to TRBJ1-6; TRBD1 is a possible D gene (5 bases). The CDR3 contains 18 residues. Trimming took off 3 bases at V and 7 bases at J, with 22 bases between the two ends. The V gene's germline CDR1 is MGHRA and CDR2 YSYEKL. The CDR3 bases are TGCGCCAGCAGCCACCCTAGGAGGAGCGGGACGGAAAATTCACCCCTCCACTTT. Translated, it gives CASSHPRRSGTENSPLHF.

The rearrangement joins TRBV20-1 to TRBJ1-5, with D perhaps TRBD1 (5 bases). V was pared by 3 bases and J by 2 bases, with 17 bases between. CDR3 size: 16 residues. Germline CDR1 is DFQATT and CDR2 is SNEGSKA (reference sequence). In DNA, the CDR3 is TGCAGTGCTAGTACTCATTTCGGAGGGGGCAATCAGCCCCAGCATTTT. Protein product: CSASTHFGGGNQPQHF.

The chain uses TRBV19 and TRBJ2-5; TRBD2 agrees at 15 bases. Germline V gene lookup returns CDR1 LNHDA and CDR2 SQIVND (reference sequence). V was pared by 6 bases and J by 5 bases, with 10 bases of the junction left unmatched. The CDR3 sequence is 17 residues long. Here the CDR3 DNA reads TGTGCCAGTAGCCGTGGGACTAGCGGGGGGACCTGGGAGACCCAGTACTTC. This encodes CASSRGTSGGTWETQYF. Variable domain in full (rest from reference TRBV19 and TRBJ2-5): DGGITQSPKYLFRKEGQNVTLSCEQNLNHDAMYWYRQDPGQGLRLIYYSQIVNDFQKGDIAEGYSVSREKKESFPLTVTSAQKNPTAFYLCASSRGTSGGTWETQYFGPGTRLLVL.

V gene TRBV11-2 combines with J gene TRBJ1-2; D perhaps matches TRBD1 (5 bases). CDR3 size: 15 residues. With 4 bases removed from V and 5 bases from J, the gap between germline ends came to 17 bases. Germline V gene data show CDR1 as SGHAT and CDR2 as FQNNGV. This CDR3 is CASSSVGGAAYGYTF. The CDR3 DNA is TGTGCCAGCAGCTCCGTGGGGGGTGCAGCTTATGGCTACACCTTC.

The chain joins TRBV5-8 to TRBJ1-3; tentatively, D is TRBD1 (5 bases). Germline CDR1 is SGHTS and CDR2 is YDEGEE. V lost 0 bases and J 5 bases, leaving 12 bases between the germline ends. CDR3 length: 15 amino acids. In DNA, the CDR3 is TGTGCCAGCAGCTTGGTTGTCCAGGGAAGAAACACCATATATTTT. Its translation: CASSLVVQGRNTIYF.

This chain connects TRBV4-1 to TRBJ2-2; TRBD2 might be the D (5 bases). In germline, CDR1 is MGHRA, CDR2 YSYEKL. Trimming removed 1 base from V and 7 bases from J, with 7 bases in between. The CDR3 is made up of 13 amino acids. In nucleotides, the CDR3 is TGCGCCAGCAGCCAAGTGGAGGTCGGGGAGCTGTTTTTT. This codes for CASSQVEVGELFF.

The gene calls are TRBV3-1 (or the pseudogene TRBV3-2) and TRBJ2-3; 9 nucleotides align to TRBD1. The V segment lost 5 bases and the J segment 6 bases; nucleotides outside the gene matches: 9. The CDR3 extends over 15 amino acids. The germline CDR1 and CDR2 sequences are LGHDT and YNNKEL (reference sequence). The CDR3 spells CASSGRDREPDTQYF. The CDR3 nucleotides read TGTGCCAGCAGCGGCCGGGACAGGGAACCGGATACGCAGTATTTT.

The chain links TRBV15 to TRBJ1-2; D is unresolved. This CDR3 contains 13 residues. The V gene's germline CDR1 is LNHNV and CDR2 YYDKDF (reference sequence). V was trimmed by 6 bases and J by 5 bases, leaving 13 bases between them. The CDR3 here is CATRAGSRYGYTF. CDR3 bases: TGTGCCACCAGGGCGGGAAGCCGTTATGGCTACACCTTC.

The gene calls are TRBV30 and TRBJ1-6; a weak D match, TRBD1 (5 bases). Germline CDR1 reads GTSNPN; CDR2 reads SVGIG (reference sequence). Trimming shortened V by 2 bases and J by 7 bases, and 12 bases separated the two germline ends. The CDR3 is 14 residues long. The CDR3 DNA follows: TGTGCCTGGAGTTCGGGGGTACTGAATTCACCCCTCCACTTT. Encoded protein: CAWSSGVLNSPLHF.

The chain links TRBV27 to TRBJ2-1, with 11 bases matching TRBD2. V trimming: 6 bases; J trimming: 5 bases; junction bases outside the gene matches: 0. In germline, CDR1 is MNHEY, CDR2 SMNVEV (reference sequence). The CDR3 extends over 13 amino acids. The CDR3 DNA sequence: TGTGCCAGCAGGACTAGCGGGGACAATGAGCAGTTCTTC. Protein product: CASRTSGDNEQFF.